What follows is one TCR beta chain and its context. Its antigen remains unidentified. The data stem from a study of cytomegalovirus exposure and HLA in healthy donors. General study findings and limits: CMV antigen specificity was confirmed in vitro for a few CMV-associated chains. The study listed some 160 cytomegalovirus-associated TCR beta chains.

13 Jbeta primers and 60 Vbeta primers were used for the PCR. Measured with immunoSEQ multiplex PCR; TCRdb has only the in-frame clones, and not every one. The table lists 140,000 to 150,000 clones, about two thirds of them singletons. Germline V lookup: CDR1 LNHDA, CDR2 SQIVND (reference sequence). Trimming took off 4 bases at V and 2 bases at J, with 15 bases between the two ends. The CDR3 is 16 amino acids. The chain couples TRBV19 to TRBJ1-5, with D unclear. Material for sequencing was PBMCs. This sequence was found in a woman aged 55-70 years in good health and CMV-seropositive. The CDR3, as DNA: TGTGCCAGTAGTACCACCCGGGAGCGGGGCAATCAGCCCCAGCATTTT. This encodes CASSTTRERGNQPQHF.